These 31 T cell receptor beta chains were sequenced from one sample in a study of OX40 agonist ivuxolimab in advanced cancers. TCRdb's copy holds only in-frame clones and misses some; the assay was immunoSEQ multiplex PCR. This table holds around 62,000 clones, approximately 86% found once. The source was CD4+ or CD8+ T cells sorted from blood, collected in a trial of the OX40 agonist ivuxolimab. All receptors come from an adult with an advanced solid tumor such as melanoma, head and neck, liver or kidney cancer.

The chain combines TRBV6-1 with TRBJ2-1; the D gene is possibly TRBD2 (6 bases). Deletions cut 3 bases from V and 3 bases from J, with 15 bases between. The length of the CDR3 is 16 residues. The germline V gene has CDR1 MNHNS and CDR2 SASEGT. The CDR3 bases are TGTGCCAGCAGTGAGGAGCAGGGACTTGACTACAATGAGCAGTTCTTC. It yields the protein CASSEEQGLDYNEQFF.

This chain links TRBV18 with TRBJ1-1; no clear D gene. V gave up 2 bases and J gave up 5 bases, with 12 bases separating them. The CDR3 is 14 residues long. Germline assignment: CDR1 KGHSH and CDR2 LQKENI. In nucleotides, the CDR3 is TGTGCCAGCTCACCAGATGGGGTGGGGACTGAAGCTTTCTTT. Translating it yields CASSPDGVGTEAFF.

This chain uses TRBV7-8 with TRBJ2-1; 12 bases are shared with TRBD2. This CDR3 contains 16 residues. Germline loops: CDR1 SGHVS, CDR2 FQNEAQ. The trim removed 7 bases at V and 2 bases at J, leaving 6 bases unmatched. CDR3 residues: CASNPRTSGTYNEQFF. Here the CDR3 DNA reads TGTGCCAGCAACCCTCGGACTAGCGGGACCTACAATGAGCAGTTCTTC.

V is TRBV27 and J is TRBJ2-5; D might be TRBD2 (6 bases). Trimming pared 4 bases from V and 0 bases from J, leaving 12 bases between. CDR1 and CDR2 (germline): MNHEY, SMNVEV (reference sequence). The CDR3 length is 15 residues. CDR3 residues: CASSSVLAYQETQYF. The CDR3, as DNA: TGTGCCAGCAGTTCTGTGCTAGCGTACCAAGAGACCCAGTACTTC.

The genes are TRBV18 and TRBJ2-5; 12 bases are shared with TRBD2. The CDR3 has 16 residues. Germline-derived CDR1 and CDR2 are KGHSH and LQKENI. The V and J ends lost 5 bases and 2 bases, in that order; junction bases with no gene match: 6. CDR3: CASSSAGTSGQETQYF. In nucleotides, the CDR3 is TGTGCCAGCTCATCCGCCGGGACTAGCGGGCAAGAGACCCAGTACTTC.

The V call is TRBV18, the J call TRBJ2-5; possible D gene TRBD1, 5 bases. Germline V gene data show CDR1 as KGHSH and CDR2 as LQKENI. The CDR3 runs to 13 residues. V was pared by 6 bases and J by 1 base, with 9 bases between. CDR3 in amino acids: CASSRDSQETQYF. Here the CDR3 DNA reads TGTGCCAGCTCCCGCGACAGCCAAGAGACCCAGTACTTC.

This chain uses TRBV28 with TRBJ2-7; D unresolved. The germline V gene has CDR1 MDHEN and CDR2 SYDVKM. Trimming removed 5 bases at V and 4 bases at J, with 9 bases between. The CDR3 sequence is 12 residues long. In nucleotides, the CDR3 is TGTGCCAGCAGTGAATCAGGTTACGAGCAGTACTTC. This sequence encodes CASSESGYEQYF.

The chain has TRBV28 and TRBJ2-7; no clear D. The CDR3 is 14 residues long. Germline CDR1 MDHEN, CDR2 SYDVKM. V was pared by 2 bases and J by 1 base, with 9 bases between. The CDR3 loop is CASSLVAISYEQYF. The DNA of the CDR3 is TGTGCCAGCAGTTTAGTAGCTATTTCCTACGAGCAGTACTTC.

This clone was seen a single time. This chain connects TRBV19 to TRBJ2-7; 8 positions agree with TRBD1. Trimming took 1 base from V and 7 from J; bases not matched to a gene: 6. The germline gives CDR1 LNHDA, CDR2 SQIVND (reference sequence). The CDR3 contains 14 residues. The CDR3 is CASSIVRQGKEQYF. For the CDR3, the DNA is TGTGCCAGTAGTATAGTACGACAGGGGAAAGAGCAGTACTTC. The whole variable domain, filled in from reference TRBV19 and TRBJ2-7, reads DGGITQSPKYLFRKEGQNVTLSCEQNLNHDAMYWYRQDPGQGLRLIYYSQIVNDFQKGDIAEGYSVSREKKESFPLTVTSAQKNPTAFYLCASSIVRQGKEQYFGPGTRLTVT.

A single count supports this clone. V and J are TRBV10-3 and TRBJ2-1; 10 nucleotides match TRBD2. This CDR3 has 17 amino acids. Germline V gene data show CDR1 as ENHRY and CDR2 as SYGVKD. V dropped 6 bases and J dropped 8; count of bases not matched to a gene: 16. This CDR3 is CAIRGRGASGRHYEQFF. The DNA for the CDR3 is TGTGCCATCAGGGGGAGAGGGGCTAGCGGGAGACACTATGAGCAGTTCTTC.

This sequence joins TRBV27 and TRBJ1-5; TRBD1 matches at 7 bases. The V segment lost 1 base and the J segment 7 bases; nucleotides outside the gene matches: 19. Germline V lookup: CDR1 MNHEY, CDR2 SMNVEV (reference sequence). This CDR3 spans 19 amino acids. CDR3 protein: CASSLFWGEGAEVQQPQHF. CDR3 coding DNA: TGTGCCAGCAGTTTATTCTGGGGCGAGGGGGCGGAGGTTCAGCAGCCCCAGCATTTT.

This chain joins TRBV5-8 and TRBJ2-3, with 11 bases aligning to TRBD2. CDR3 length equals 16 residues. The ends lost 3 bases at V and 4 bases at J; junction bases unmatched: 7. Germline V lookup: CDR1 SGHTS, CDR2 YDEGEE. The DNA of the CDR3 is TGTGCCAGCAGCTCCTACTTAGCGGGAGGGGCAGATACGCAGTATTTT. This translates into CASSSYLAGGADTQYF.

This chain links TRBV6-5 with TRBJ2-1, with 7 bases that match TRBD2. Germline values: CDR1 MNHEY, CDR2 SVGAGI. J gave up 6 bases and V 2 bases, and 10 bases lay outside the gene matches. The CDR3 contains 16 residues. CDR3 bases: TGTGCCAGCAGTTACGCGGCGGGAGACCTAGTCAATGAGCAGTTCTTC. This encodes CASSYAAGDLVNEQFF.

CDR3 sequence reads: CAISVDLNQETQYF. In DNA, the CDR3 is TGTGCCATCAGTGTTGACCTCAACCAAGAGACCCAGTACTTC. J is TRBJ2-5 and V is TRBV10-3, with no clear D. The CDR3 has 14 amino acids. From germline, CDR1 is ENHRY and CDR2 SYGVKD. Trimming removed 4 bases from V and 0 bases from J, with 9 bases in between.

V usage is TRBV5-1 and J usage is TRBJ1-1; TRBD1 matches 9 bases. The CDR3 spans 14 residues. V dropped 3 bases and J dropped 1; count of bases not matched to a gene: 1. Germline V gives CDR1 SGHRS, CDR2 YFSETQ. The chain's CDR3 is CASSWTGENTEAFF. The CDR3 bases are TGCGCCAGCAGCTGGACAGGGGAGAACACTGAAGCTTTCTTT. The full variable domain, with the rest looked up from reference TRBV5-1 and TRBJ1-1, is KAGVTQTPRYLIKTRGQQVTLSCSPISGHRSVSWYQQTPGQGLQFLFEYFSETQRNKGNFPGRFSGRQFSNSRSEMNVSTLELGDSALYLCASSWTGENTEAFFGQGTRLTVV.

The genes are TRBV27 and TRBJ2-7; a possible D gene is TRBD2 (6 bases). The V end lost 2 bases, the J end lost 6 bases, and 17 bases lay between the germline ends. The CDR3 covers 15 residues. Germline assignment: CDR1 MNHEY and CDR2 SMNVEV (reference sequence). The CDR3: CASSLLGLTPGEQYF. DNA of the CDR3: TGTGCCAGCAGTTTACTTGGACTAACCCCTGGCGAGCAGTACTTC.

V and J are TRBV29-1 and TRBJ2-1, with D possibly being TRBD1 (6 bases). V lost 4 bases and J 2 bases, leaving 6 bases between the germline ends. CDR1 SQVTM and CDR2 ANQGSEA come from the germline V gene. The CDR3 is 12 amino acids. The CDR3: CSVGDTYNEQFF. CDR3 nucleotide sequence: TGCAGCGTTGGGGACACCTACAATGAGCAGTTCTTC.

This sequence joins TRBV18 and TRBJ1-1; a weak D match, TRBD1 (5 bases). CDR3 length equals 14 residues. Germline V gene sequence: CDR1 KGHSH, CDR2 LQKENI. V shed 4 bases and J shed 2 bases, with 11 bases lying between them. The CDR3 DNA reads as TGTGCCAGCTCACGGGGGGAAATAAACACTGAAGCTTTCTTT. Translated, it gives CASSRGEINTEAFF.

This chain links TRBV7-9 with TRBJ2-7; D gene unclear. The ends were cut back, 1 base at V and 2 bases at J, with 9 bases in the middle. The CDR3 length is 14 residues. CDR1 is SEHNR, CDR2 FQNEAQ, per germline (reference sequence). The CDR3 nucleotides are TGTGCCAGCAGCTTAGATGTCGTAACCTACGAGCAGTACTTC. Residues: CASSLDVVTYEQYF. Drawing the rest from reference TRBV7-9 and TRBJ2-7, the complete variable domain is DTGVSQNPRHKITKRGQNVTFRCDPISEHNRLYWYRQTLGQGPEFLTYFQNEAQLEKSRLLSDRFSAERPKGSFSTLEIQRTEQGDSAMYLCASSLDVVTYEQYFGPGTRLTVT.

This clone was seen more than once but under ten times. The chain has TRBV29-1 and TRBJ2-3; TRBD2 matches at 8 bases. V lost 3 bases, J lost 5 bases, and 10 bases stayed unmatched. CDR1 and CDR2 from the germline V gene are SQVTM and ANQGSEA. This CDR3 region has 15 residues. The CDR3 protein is CSVEGGLTSGDTQYF. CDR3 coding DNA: TGCAGCGTTGAGGGCGGACTTACTAGCGGAGATACGCAGTATTTT.

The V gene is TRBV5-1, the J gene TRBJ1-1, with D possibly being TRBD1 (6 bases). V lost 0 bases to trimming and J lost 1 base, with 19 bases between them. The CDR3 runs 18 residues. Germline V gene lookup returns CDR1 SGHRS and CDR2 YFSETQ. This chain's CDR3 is CASSLVGLQGRRNTEAFF. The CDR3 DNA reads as TGCGCCAGCAGCTTGGTGGGGCTCCAGGGGAGGAGGAACACTGAAGCTTTCTTT.

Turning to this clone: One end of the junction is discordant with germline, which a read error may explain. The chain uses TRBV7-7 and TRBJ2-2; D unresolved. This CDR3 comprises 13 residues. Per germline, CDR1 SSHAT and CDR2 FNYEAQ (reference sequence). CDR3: CASSLENTGELFF. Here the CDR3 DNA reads TGTGCTAGCAGCTTAGAGAACACCGGGGAGCTGTTTTTT.

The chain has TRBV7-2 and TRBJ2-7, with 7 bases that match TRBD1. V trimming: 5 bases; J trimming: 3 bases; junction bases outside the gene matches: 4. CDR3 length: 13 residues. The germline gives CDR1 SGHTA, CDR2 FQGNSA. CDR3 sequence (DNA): TGTGCCAGCAGCGGGACAGTGTTCTACGAGCAGTACTTC. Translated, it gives CASSGTVFYEQYF.

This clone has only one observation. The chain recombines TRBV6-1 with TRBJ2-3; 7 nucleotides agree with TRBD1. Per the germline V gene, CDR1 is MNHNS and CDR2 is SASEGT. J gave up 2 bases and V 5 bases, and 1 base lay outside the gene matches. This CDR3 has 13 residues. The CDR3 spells CASSQGVTDTQYF. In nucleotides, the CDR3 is TGTGCCAGCAGTCAGGGGGTCACAGATACGCAGTATTTT.

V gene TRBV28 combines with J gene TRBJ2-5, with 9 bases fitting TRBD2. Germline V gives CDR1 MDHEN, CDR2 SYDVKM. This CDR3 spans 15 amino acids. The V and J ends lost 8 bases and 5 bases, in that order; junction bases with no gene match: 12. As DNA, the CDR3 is TGTGCCAGCGGACCCTTAGCGGGAGATGACGAGACCCAGTACTTC. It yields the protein CASGPLAGDDETQYF.

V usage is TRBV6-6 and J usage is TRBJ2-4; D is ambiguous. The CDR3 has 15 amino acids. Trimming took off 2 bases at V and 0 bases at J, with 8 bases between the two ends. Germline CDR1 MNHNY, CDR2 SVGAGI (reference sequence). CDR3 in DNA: TGTGCCAGCAGTTACGACAACCTAGCCAAAAACATTCAGTACTTC. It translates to CASSYDNLAKNIQYF.

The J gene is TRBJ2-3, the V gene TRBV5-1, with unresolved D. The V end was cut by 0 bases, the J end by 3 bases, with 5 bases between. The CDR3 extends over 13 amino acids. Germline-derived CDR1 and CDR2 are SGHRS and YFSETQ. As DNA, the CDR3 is TGCGCCAGCAGCTTGGATGGGACAGATACGCAGTATTTT. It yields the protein CASSLDGTDTQYF.

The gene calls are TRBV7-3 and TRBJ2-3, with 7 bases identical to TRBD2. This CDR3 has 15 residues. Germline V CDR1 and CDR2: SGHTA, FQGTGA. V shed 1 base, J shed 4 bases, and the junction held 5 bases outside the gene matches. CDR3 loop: CASSLNVAGADTQYF. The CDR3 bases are TGTGCCAGCAGCTTAAATGTGGCGGGAGCAGATACGCAGTATTTT.

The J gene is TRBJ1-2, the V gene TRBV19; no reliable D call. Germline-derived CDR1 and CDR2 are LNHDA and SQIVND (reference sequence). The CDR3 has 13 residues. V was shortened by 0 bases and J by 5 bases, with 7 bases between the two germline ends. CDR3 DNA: TGTGCCAGTAGTATAGACAGAAGGTATGGCTACACCTTC. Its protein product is CASSIDRRYGYTF. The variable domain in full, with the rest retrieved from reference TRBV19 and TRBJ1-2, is DGGITQSPKYLFRKEGQNVTLSCEQNLNHDAMYWYRQDPGQGLRLIYYSQIVNDFQKGDIAEGYSVSREKKESFPLTVTSAQKNPTAFYLCASSIDRRYGYTFGSGTRLTVV.

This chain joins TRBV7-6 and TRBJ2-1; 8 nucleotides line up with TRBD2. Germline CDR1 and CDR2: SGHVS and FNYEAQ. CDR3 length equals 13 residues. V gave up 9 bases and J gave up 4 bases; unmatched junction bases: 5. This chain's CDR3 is CASEGTRYNEQFF. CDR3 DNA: TGTGCCAGTGAAGGGACTAGATACAATGAGCAGTTCTTC.

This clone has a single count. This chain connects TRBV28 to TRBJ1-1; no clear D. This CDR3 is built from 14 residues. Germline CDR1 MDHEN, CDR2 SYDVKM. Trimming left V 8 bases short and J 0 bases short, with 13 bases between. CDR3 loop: CASRIGRMNTEAFF. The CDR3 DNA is TGTGCCAGCCGTATAGGGCGGATGAACACTGAAGCTTTCTTT.